This T cell receptor (beta chain) derives from a study of T cells in Graves' hyperthyroidism and ophthalmopathy. Whole-study results and caveats: Ophthalmopathy was predicted by the model a median of about six months ahead of onset.

Patients affected by ophthalmopathy presented a Clinical Activity Score of at least 3, a NOSPECS grade of at least 4, and disease duration below 3 months. Researchers barred patients who had uncontrolled infection, other autoimmune disease, pregnancy or lactation. Isolation of PBMCs was performed on 8.5 to 10 ml fresh peripheral blood. Germline V lookup: CDR1 MNHEY, CDR2 SVGAGI. Trimming removed 2 bases from V and 2 bases from J, with 12 bases in between. This CDR3 region has 15 residues. Researchers took RNA transcripts and amplified the TCR beta CDR3 regions from them. The HTBI primer set drove a first-round RT-PCR of the TCR CDR3. MiXCR was run by TCRdb on the multiplex PCR reads, yielding one entry per CDR3 protein. The table includes about 350,000 distinct CDR3 sequences, 15% to 20% detected once. This clonotype was seen repeatedly, ten times or more. Its antigen is not known.

The rearrangement joins TRBV6-5 to TRBJ2-5; TRBD2 might be the D (5 bases). The receptor was isolated from a woman aged 40 to 50 with Graves' ophthalmopathy. Sequencing used blood. For the CDR3, the DNA is TGTGCCAGCAGTTACAGAGGGTCCCCACAAGAGACCCAGTACTTC. Translating gives CASSYRGSPQETQYF.